This TCR beta chain is from a study of T cells after yellow fever vaccination. Study observations and caveats: Clonotypes appearing in both CD4 and CD8 compartments existed, and their share was small. The booster saw the reappearance of most primary-vaccination clones (roughly 95% CD4, about 85% CD8).

This clonotype came up a few times. Its antigen is unknown. Trimming took 11 bases from V and 0 from J, leaving 11 bases between them. CDR3 length: 13 amino acids. The germline V gene has CDR1 MDHEN and CDR2 SYDVKM. Production of TCR cDNA was by 5'RACE template switching, which also added a universal primer site and UMIs. TCRdb reanalysed the 5' RACE reads using MiXCR and keeps one entry per CDR3 protein. Of 60,000 to 85,000 distinct CDR3 sequences in the sample, roughly 6.9% were seen once. This TCR derives from a man between 18 and 35 years old who received the YFV17D yellow fever vaccine. The rearrangement uses TRBV28 and TRBJ1-5; D gene ambiguous. Material: CD8+ T cells sorted from PBMCs, obtained about 5 days after the first yellow fever vaccination. Written as DNA, the CDR3 is TGTGCCGCAGGACTTTATAGCAATCAGCCCCAGCATTTT. Translating it yields CAAGLYSNQPQHF.